The 13 T cell receptor beta chains below come from one sample, sequenced in a study of blood T cell repertoires in COVID-19. The assay was immunoSEQ multiplex PCR, and TCRdb's table has in-frame clones only and misses some. The repertoire consists of more than 100,000 clones, with approximately 70% occurring once and the leading ten covering 0.65% to 0.95%. Sequenced input: peripheral blood. The receptors stem from a human donor with acute or convalescent COVID-19. The donor label of this sample is uncertain.

J is TRBJ2-1 and V is TRBV6-6; the D is unclear. The germline V gene has CDR1 MNHNY and CDR2 SVGAGI (reference sequence). Trimming took off 0 bases at V and 10 bases at J, with 13 bases between the two ends. This CDR3 has 14 residues. CDR3 DNA: TGTGCCAGCAGTTACTCGAGGAGCGCCTCGGAGCAGTTCTTC. Its protein product is CASSYSRSASEQFF.

This clone appeared a few times. The chain is built from TRBV7-9 and TRBJ1-2, with a possible D match to TRBD1 (6 bases). The length of the CDR3 is 15 residues. V lost 5 bases and J 5 bases, leaving 18 bases between the germline ends. Germline values: CDR1 SEHNR, CDR2 FQNEAQ (reference sequence). The CDR3 bases are TGTGCCAGCAGCCAGCAACAGGGTTGGGGATATGGCTACACCTTC. This encodes CASSQQQGWGYGYTF.

The V call is TRBV7-2, the J call TRBJ1-3, with 8 bases identical to TRBD1. Germline CDR1 SGHTA, CDR2 FQGNSA. There are 15 residues in the CDR3. The V segment lost 4 bases and the J segment 2 bases; nucleotides outside the gene matches: 4. CDR3 region: CASSSDRGPGNTIYF. CDR3 nucleotides: TGTGCCAGCAGCTCCGACAGGGGACCTGGAAACACCATATATTTT. Full variable domain (rest looked up from reference TRBV7-2 and TRBJ1-3): GAGVSQSPSNKVTEKGKDVELRCDPISGHTALYWYRQSLGQGLEFLIYFQGNSAPDKSGLPSDRFSAERTGGSVSTLTIQRTQQEDSAVYLCASSSDRGPGNTIYFGEGSWLTVV.

This rearrangement joins TRBV2 to TRBJ2-7; D might be TRBD2 (5 bases). This CDR3 is 13 amino acids long. CDR1 SNHLY and CDR2 FYNNEI come from the germline V gene. V was trimmed by 3 bases and J by 0 bases, leaving 6 bases between them. The CDR3 DNA follows: TGTGCCAGCAGTGAGGGGAGCTCCTACGAGCAGTACTTC. It codes for CASSEGSSYEQYF.

V usage is TRBV2 and J usage is TRBJ1-2; D may be TRBD1 (5 bases). V lost 7 bases, J lost 5 bases, and 17 bases lay in between. The germline gives CDR1 SNHLY, CDR2 FYNNEI. The CDR3 sequence is 14 residues long. For the CDR3, the DNA is TGTGCCAGCACCTACAGGAGTACCGCGTATGGCTACACCTTC. Protein sequence: CASTYRSTAYGYTF. Full variable domain (rest looked up from reference TRBV2 and TRBJ1-2): EPEVTQTPSHQVTQMGQEVILRCVPISNHLYFYWYRQILGQKVEFLVSFYNNEISEKSEIFDDQFSVERPDGSNFTLKIRSTKLEDSAMYFCASTYRSTAYGYTFGSGTRLTVV.

V and J are TRBV6-5 and TRBJ1-2; D unclear. The CDR3 length is 14 residues. Germline-derived CDR1 and CDR2 are MNHEY and SVGAGI. V was pared by 6 bases and J by 5 bases, with 16 bases between. CDR3 sequence (DNA): TGTGCCAGCAGGACGTTCGGGATTTTGTATGGCTACACCTTC. It is translated as CASRTFGILYGYTF.

V is TRBV9 and J is TRBJ2-7; 8 bases line up with TRBD2. The CDR3 covers 13 residues. Germline V gene sequence: CDR1 SGDLS, CDR2 YYNGEE. J was trimmed by 5 bases and V by 7 bases; bases with no gene match: 8. The CDR3 reads CASGSGGYHEQYF. CDR3 bases: TGTGCCAGCGGTTCGGGGGGGTACCACGAGCAGTACTTC.

CDR3 region: CASGGLAKDTQYF. The CDR3 DNA follows: TGCGCCAGCGGGGGACTAGCGAAAGATACGCAGTATTTT. The chain links TRBV4-1 to TRBJ2-3, with 10 bases aligning to TRBD2. V dropped 8 bases and J dropped 5; count of bases not matched to a gene: 4. The CDR3 covers 13 residues. The germline CDR1 and CDR2 sequences are MGHRA and YSYEKL.

The chain uses TRBV21-1 and TRBJ1-2; the listed D gene, TRBD1, was not tested against the DNA. TRBV21-1 is annotated as a pseudogene. The length of the CDR3 is 16 residues. This chain's CDR3 is CASSIHRVKINYGYTF. DNA for the CDR3: TGTGCCAGCAGCATCCACAGGGTGAAGATCAACTATGGCTACACCTTC.

The chain recombines TRBV4-2 with TRBJ2-3, with 7 bases that match TRBD2. CDR3 length: 17 amino acids. The J segment lost 1 base and the V segment lost 0 bases, leaving 7 bases of the junction unmatched. In germline, CDR1 is LGHNA, CDR2 YNFKEQ. CDR3 coding DNA: TGTGCCAGCAGCCAAGATAATTACCGGGGGGGCACAGATACGCAGTATTTT. Residues: CASSQDNYRGGTDTQYF.

The chain is built from TRBV24-1 and TRBJ1-1, with TRBD1 as a possible D gene (6 bases). The V end was cut by 7 bases, the J end by 5 bases, with 16 bases between. Germline V gives CDR1 KGHDR, CDR2 SFDVKD. This CDR3 is built from 14 residues. The CDR3 bases are TGTGCCACCAGGAGTACAGGGCTAGGGACTGAAGCTTTCTTT. It translates to CATRSTGLGTEAFF.

This clone was observed a few times. The chain uses TRBV5-1 and TRBJ1-1; 8 bases map to TRBD1. Losses at the gene ends were 6 bases for V and 4 bases for J; bases not matched to a gene: 8. In germline, CDR1 is SGHRS, CDR2 YFSETQ. This CDR3 has 14 amino acids. CDR3 in amino acids: CASTDTGGSTEAFF. CDR3 nucleotide sequence: TGCGCCAGCACCGATACAGGGGGGAGCACTGAAGCTTTCTTT.

The rearrangement links TRBV18 to TRBJ1-5, with 9 bases that match TRBD1. This CDR3 is built from 19 residues. Trimming removed 3 bases from V and 0 bases from J; junction bases left unmatched: 12. CDR1 is KGHSH and CDR2 is LQKENI in the germline V gene. CDR3 region: CASSPTAGTGRGSNQPQHF. In DNA form, the CDR3 reads TGTGCCAGCTCACCGACCGCGGGGACAGGGAGAGGTAGCAATCAGCCCCAGCATTTT.